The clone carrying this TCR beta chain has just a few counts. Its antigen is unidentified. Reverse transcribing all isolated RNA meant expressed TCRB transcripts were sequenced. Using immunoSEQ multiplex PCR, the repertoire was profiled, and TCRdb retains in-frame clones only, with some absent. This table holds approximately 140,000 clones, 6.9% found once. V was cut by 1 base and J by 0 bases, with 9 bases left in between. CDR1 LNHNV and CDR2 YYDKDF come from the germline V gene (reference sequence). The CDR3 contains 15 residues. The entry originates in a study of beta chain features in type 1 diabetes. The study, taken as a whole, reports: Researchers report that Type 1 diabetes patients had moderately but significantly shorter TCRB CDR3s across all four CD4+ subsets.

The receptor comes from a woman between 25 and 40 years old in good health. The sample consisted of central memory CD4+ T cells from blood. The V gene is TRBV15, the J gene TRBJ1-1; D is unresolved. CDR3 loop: CATSRVVGVNTEAFF. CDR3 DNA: TGTGCCACCAGCAGAGTGGTCGGAGTGAACACTGAAGCTTTCTTT.